A single sample is the source of the 25 T cell receptor beta chains below, sequenced in a study of cytomegalovirus exposure and HLA in healthy donors. Vbeta (60) and Jbeta (13) primers were used in the PCR. Generated by immunoSEQ multiplex PCR, the TCRdb table keeps only in-frame clones and is missing some. The sample lists 90,000 to 140,000 clones; over 70% were seen once. Sequenced input: PBMCs. These receptors all come from a male donor in good health and CMV-seronegative.

The chain recombines TRBV13 with TRBJ2-7; 8 bases are shared with TRBD1. CDR3 length: 18 residues. With 3 bases clipped from V and 2 bases from J, the junction kept 15 bases outside the gene matches. The germline V gene has CDR1 PRHDT and CDR2 FYEKMQ (reference sequence). The CDR3 sequence: CASSFRDRRFGVPYEQYF. CDR3 nucleotides: TGTGCCAGCAGCTTCCGGGACAGGAGGTTCGGGGTCCCCTACGAGCAGTACTTC.

The rearrangement joins TRBV29-1 to TRBJ2-7, with 10 bases aligning to TRBD1. Trimming removed 5 bases from V and 4 bases from J; junction bases left unmatched: 5. Germline V gives CDR1 SQVTM, CDR2 ANQGSEA. The CDR3 covers 13 residues. Here the CDR3 reads CSVTGQGGYEQYF. For the CDR3, the DNA is TGCAGCGTTACTGGACAGGGGGGGTACGAGCAGTACTTC.

The chain has TRBV9 and TRBJ2-2; TRBD1 matches 9 bases. Per the germline V gene, CDR1 is SGDLS and CDR2 is YYNGEE. The CDR3 has 15 residues. J gave up 6 bases and V 1 base, and 4 bases lay outside the gene matches. The CDR3 region is CASSVRDRAPGELFF. The CDR3 nucleotides read TGTGCCAGCAGCGTACGGGACAGGGCCCCCGGGGAGCTGTTTTTT.

This clone was found once. The chain employs TRBV5-4 and TRBJ2-5, with TRBD2 as a possible D gene (6 bases). The CDR3 covers 13 residues. Germline V CDR1 and CDR2: SGHNT, YYREEE (reference sequence). Trimming removed 4 bases from V and 0 bases from J, with 7 bases in between. The CDR3 loop reads CASSRDYQETQYF. The CDR3 DNA is TGTGCCAGCAGCCGGGACTACCAAGAGACCCAGTACTTC.

This clone is a singleton in its sample. The chain joins TRBV9 to TRBJ2-3; TRBD2 might be the D (6 bases). Germline assignment: CDR1 SGDLS and CDR2 YYNGEE. The CDR3 totals 14 residues. V was pared by 4 bases and J by 0 bases, with 9 bases between. CDR3 region: CASSPGTSTDTQYF. DNA of the CDR3: TGTGCCAGCAGCCCGGGGACTAGCACAGATACGCAGTATTTT.

This chain joins TRBV10-2 and TRBJ2-1, with D hard to call. The CDR3 runs to 10 residues. Germline loops: CDR1 WSHSY, CDR2 SAAADI. Trimming took off 10 bases at V and 5 bases at J, with 6 bases between the two ends. CDR3 sequence: CATSNNEQFF. The DNA for the CDR3 is TGCGCCACCAGCAACAATGAGCAGTTCTTC.

This clone has a count of ten or more. The rearrangement links TRBV6-5 to TRBJ1-1, with a weak D call TRBD1 (5 bases). This CDR3 spans 15 amino acids. CDR1 is MNHEY and CDR2 is SVGAGI in the germline V gene. V gave up 1 base and J gave up 4 bases, with 13 bases separating them. The CDR3 region is CASSYFRPGSTEAFF. CDR3 bases: TGTGCCAGCAGTTACTTCCGTCCAGGGTCCACTGAAGCTTTCTTT.

For the CDR3, the DNA is TGTGCCAGCAGTTTTACCCTGAGCGGCCTCTCCTACGAGCAGTACTTC. Amino acid sequence: CASSFTLSGLSYEQYF. V gene TRBV28 combines with J gene TRBJ2-7, with a possible D match to TRBD2 (5 bases). The CDR3 totals 16 residues. V lost 3 bases to trimming and J lost 0 bases, with 15 bases between them. Germline lookup yields CDR1 MDHEN and CDR2 SYDVKM.

This clone has more than one count but fewer than ten. V usage is TRBV9 and J usage is TRBJ2-1; D possibly corresponds to TRBD2 (6 bases). Germline V gene data show CDR1 as SGDLS and CDR2 as YYNGEE. V was trimmed by 0 bases and J by 5 bases, leaving 12 bases between them. This CDR3 has 15 amino acids. The CDR3 sequence is CASSVGLAPHNEQFF. CDR3 nucleotides: TGTGCCAGCAGCGTAGGGCTAGCGCCTCACAATGAGCAGTTCTTC.

This sequence joins TRBV19 and TRBJ2-6; TRBD1 matches 10 bases. V lost 6 bases and J lost 1; bases outside the gene matches: 9. This CDR3 spans 18 amino acids. Germline CDR1 LNHDA, CDR2 SQIVND (reference sequence). The CDR3 protein is CASRSGDRGGSGANVLTF. CDR3 DNA: TGTGCCAGTAGATCAGGGGACAGGGGTGGGTCTGGGGCCAACGTCCTGACTTTC.

The CDR3 DNA follows: TGTGCCAGCAGGGGACTAGCGGGAGTGGGCAATGAGCAGTTCTTC. Encoded protein: CASRGLAGVGNEQFF. The chain joins TRBV7-2 to TRBJ2-1; the match to TRBD2 covers 14 bases. The V gene end was trimmed by 6 bases and the J gene end by 6 bases; junction bases not matched to a gene: 4. Germline V gene sequence: CDR1 SGHTA, CDR2 FQGNSA. The CDR3 extends over 15 amino acids.

The rearrangement links TRBV15 to TRBJ2-2; 10 bases are a match to TRBD1. From germline, CDR1 is LNHNV and CDR2 YYDKDF (reference sequence). The CDR3 covers 16 residues. V shed 3 bases and J 3 bases; nucleotides not matched to a gene: 4. Here the CDR3 DNA reads TGTGCCACCAGCAGGGCCGGGACAGGGGACACCGGGGAGCTGTTTTTT. Amino acids: CATSRAGTGDTGELFF.

This chain joins TRBV18 and TRBJ1-3; D unclear. The CDR3 loop spans 15 amino acids. V gave up 3 bases and J gave up 4 bases, with 13 bases separating them. Germline V gene data show CDR1 as KGHSH and CDR2 as LQKENI. The CDR3 loop is CASSPSTGNGNTIYF. CDR3 bases: TGTGCCAGCTCACCCTCGACCGGGAACGGAAACACCATATATTTT. Using reference TRBV18 and TRBJ1-3 for the parts outside the CDR3, the full variable domain is NAGVMQNPRHLVRRRGQEARLRCSPMKGHSHVYWYRQLPEEGLKFMVYLQKENIIDESGMPKERFSAEFPKEGPSILRIQQVVRGDSAAYFCASSPSTGNGNTIYFGEGSWLTVV.

This clone appeared a single time. V is TRBV7-6 and J is TRBJ2-1, with unresolved D. V lost 5 bases to trimming and J lost 2 bases, with 13 bases between them. The length of the CDR3 is 15 residues. Germline CDR1 is SGHVS and CDR2 is FNYEAQ. CDR3 nucleotides: TGTGCCAGCAGCACGATAGCCCCCCCCTACAATGAGCAGTTCTTC. Translation gives CASSTIAPPYNEQFF.

The chain recombines TRBV9 with TRBJ2-3; 10 bases agree with TRBD2. Germline V gene lookup returns CDR1 SGDLS and CDR2 YYNGEE. The CDR3 is made up of 16 amino acids. J gave up 0 bases and V 3 bases, and 4 bases lay outside the gene matches. DNA for the CDR3: TGTGCCAGCAGCGGGGGACTAGCGACGAGCACAGATACGCAGTATTTT. Translation gives CASSGGLATSTDTQYF.

The chain combines TRBV4-2 with TRBJ2-4; 10 positions agree with TRBD2. Trimming removed 1 base from V and 3 bases from J; junction bases left unmatched: 3. CDR1 and CDR2 (germline): LGHNA, YNFKEQ. The CDR3 totals 16 residues. CDR3 nucleotide sequence: TGTGCCAGCAGCCAAGTAGCGGGAGGCGGCAAAAACATTCAGTACTTC. Protein sequence: CASSQVAGGGKNIQYF.

The table lists this clone with a count of one. This rearrangement joins TRBV7-9 to TRBJ1-3; D is uncertain. Per the germline V gene, CDR1 is SEHNR and CDR2 is FQNEAQ (reference sequence). V lost 8 bases, J lost 0 bases, and 20 bases lay in between. The length of the CDR3 is 17 residues. The chain's CDR3 is CASEILQQLGSGNTIYF. The CDR3 DNA reads TGTGCCAGCGAAATACTGCAACAGCTCGGCTCTGGAAACACCATATATTTT.

V is TRBV9 and J is TRBJ1-5; D is uncertain. CDR3 length: 15 residues. Trimming removed 0 bases from V and 5 bases from J, with 12 bases in between. The germline CDR1 and CDR2 sequences are SGDLS and YYNGEE. CDR3 protein: CASSVGVDTYQPQHF. The CDR3 DNA reads TGTGCCAGCAGCGTAGGTGTAGACACCTATCAGCCCCAGCATTTT.

In its sample, this clone was seen a few times. The chain couples TRBV6-5 to TRBJ2-5, with 8 bases identical to TRBD2. V lost 0 bases and J lost 3; bases outside the gene matches: 3. Germline CDR1 is MNHEY and CDR2 is SVGAGI. The CDR3 consists of 15 residues. The CDR3, as DNA: TGTGCCAGCAGTTACTCGGGTAGCGGGGAAGAGACCCAGTACTTC. It specifies CASSYSGSGEETQYF.

This chain links TRBV28 with TRBJ2-7; TRBD2 is a possible D gene (6 bases). The CDR3 is 17 residues long. V was pared by 5 bases and J by 1 base, with 21 bases between. Germline CDR1 is MDHEN and CDR2 is SYDVKM. CDR3 in DNA: TGTGCCAGCAGTCTCTCTCAGTGGGGCGGGAATTCCTACGAGCAGTACTTC. Protein sequence: CASSLSQWGGNSYEQYF.

The chain uses TRBV7-3 and TRBJ2-5; tentative D call: TRBD1 (6 bases). CDR3 length: 14 residues. The ends were cut back, 7 bases at V and 1 base at J, with 13 bases in the middle. Germline loops: CDR1 SGHTA, CDR2 FQGTGA. CDR3 nucleotides: TGTGCCAGCATCGGCAGGGGTATCCAAGAGACCCAGTACTTC. Protein: CASIGRGIQETQYF.

A note on this clone: Other nucleotide sequences from this sample produce the same CDR3. The chain carries TRBV7-9 and TRBJ1-5; 9 bases align to TRBD1. Losses at the gene ends were 5 bases for V and 5 bases for J; bases not matched to a gene: 13. Germline V gene lookup returns CDR1 SEHNR and CDR2 FQNEAQ (reference sequence). There are 17 residues in the CDR3. The CDR3 is CASSQGGSRDRDQPQHF. DNA for the CDR3: TGTGCCAGCAGCCAAGGAGGTAGTAGGGACAGGGATCAGCCCCAGCATTTT.

The V call is TRBV10-1, the J call TRBJ2-7; D is uncertain. Per the germline V gene, CDR1 is WNHNN and CDR2 is SYGVQD (reference sequence). The CDR3 sequence is 14 residues long. The germline V and J ends were trimmed by 4 bases and 0 bases, with 10 bases remaining between them. Here the CDR3 DNA reads TGCGCCAGCAGTGGACTGTCCAGCTCCTACGAGCAGTACTTC. This translates into CASSGLSSSYEQYF.

The genes are TRBV7-2 and TRBJ1-2; D uncertain. Germline V lookup: CDR1 SGHTA, CDR2 FQGNSA. The germline V and J ends were trimmed by 7 bases and 4 bases, with 28 bases remaining between them. There are 18 residues in the CDR3. This chain's CDR3 is CASTRGGSRSISFYGYTF. CDR3 nucleotide sequence: TGTGCCAGCACCCGAGGTGGTTCAAGGTCCATTTCTTTCTATGGCTACACCTTC.

This clone was seen once. The CDR3 protein is CASSYLGQTHNEKLFF. DNA for the CDR3: TGTGCCAGCAGTTACCTTGGACAGACACATAATGAAAAACTGTTTTTT. The rearrangement joins TRBV6-6 to TRBJ1-4, with D perhaps TRBD1 (6 bases). The CDR3 runs 16 residues. Germline V gene sequence: CDR1 MNHNY, CDR2 SVGAGI (reference sequence). Between the trimmed V and J ends, which lost 2 bases and 4 bases, there was a span of 14 bases.